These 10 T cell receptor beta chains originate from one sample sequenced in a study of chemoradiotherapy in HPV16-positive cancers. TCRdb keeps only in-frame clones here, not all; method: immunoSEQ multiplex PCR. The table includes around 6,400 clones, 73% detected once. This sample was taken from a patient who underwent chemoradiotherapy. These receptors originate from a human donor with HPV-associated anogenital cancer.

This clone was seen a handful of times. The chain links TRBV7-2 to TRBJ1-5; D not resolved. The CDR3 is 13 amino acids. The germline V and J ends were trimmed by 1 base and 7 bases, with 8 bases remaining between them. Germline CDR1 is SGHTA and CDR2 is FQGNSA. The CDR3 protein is CASSLVEFQPQHF. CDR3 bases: TGTGCCAGCAGCTTAGTCGAATTCCAGCCCCAGCATTTT.

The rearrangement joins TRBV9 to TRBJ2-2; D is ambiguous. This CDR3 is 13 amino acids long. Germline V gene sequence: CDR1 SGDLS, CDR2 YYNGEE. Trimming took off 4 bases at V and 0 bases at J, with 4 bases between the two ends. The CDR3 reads CASSSSNTGELFF. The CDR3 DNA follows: TGTGCCAGCAGCTCCTCGAACACCGGGGAGCTGTTTTTT.

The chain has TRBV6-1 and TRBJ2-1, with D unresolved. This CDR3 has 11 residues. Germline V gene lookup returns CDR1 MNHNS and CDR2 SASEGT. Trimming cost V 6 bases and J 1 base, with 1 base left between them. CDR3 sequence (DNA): TGTGCCAGCAGGTCCTACAATGAGCAGTTCTTC. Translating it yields CASRSYNEQFF.

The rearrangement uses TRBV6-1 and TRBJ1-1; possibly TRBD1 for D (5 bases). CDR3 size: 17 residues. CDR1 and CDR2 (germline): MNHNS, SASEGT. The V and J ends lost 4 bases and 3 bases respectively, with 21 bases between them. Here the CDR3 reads CASSVRWAGKWDTEAFF. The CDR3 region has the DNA TGTGCCAGCAGTGTGAGGTGGGCAGGGAAATGGGACACTGAAGCTTTCTTT.

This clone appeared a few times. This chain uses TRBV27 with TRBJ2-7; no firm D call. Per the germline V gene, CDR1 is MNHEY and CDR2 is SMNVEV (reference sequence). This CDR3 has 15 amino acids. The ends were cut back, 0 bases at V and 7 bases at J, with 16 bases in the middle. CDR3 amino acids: CASSLSWAAAKEQYF. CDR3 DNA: TGTGCCAGCAGTTTATCTTGGGCGGCAGCCAAGGAGCAGTACTTC.

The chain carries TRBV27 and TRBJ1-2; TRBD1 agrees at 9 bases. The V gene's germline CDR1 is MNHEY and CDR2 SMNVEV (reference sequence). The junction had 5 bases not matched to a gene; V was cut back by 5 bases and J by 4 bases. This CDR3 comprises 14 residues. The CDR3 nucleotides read TGTGCCAGCAGTATCGACAGGGGGGGCTATGGCTACACCTTC. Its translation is CASSIDRGGYGYTF.

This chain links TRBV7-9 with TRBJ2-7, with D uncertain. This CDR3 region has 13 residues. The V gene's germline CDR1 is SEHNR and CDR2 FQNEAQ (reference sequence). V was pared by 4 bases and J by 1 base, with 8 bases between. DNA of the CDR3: TGTGCCAGCAGCTCGACACCTTCCTACGAGCAGTACTTC. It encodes CASSSTPSYEQYF.

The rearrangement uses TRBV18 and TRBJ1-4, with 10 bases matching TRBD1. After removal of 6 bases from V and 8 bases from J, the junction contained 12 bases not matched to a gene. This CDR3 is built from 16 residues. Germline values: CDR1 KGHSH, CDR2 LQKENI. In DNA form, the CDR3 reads TGTGCCAGCTCTGCCCAGAGGGGACAGGGGAGAGAAAAACTGTTTTTT. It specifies CASSAQRGQGREKLFF. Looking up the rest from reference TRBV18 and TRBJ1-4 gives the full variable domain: NAGVMQNPRHLVRRRGQEARLRCSPMKGHSHVYWYRQLPEEGLKFMVYLQKENIIDESGMPKERFSAEFPKEGPSILRIQQVVRGDSAAYFCASSAQRGQGREKLFFGSGTQLSVL.

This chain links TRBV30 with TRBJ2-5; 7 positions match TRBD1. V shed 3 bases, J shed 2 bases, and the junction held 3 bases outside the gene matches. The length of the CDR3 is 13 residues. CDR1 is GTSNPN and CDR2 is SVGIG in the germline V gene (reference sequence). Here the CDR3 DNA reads TGTGCCTGGAGGACAGGGCCTCAAGAGACCCAGTACTTC. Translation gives CAWRTGPQETQYF.

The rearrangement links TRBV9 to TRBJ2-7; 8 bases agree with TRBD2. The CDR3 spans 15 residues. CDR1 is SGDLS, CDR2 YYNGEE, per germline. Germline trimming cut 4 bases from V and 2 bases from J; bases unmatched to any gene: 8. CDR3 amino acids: CASSPHGGGTYEQYF. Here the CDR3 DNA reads TGTGCCAGCAGCCCACACGGGGGGGGAACCTACGAGCAGTACTTC.